Included here is one TCR beta chain sequence, with context. The antigen is undetermined. These data originate in a study of shared clonotypes between healthy human individuals. Broader study findings: Roughly 5% of naive CD4 clonotypes were shared across several donors.

Positively selected for CCR7, the CD45RO-negative cells used as naive CD8 cells excluded terminally differentiated effector memory CD45RA+ cells. Recent vaccinations or acute infections were absent in the healthy HIV-negative adult donors. Profiled with immunoSEQ multiplex PCR; TCRdb holds only in-frame clones, not every one. The table has about 2 million clones, approximately 95% seen once; the top ten hold 1.2%. The origin of this receptor is a man younger than 35 in good health. The sequenced sample consisted of naive CD8+ T cells sorted from blood.

The CDR3 nucleotides read TGCGCCAGCAGCCAAGGGGAGGGTACTGGCGGAGAGCAGTACTTC. Its protein is CASSQGEGTGGEQYF. The chain employs TRBV4-1 and TRBJ2-7; 7 nucleotides align to TRBD2. Germline CDR1 reads MGHRA; CDR2 reads YSYEKL. The V segment lost 1 base and the J segment 7 bases; nucleotides outside the gene matches: 10. This CDR3 is 15 amino acids long.